Shown below are 28 T cell receptor beta chains from a single sample sequenced in a study of T cells in Graves' hyperthyroidism and ophthalmopathy. Researchers amplified the TCR beta CDR3 regions from RNA transcripts. The TCR CDR3 was amplified in a first-round RT-PCR using the HTBI primer set. MiXCR, applied by TCRdb to the multiplex PCR reads, yields one record per CDR3 protein. Of more than 650,000 distinct CDR3 sequences in the sample, roughly 15% are singletons; the top ten hold roughly 10%. Sequencing was carried out using blood. The source of these receptors is a woman younger than 30 with Graves' hyperthyroidism.

This clonotype was counted many times. J is TRBJ1-1 and V is TRBV4-2, with TRBD1 identical over 11 bases. The length of the CDR3 is 16 residues. V trimming: 2 bases; J trimming: 3 bases; junction bases outside the gene matches: 5. Germline CDR1 LGHNA, CDR2 YNFKEQ. As DNA, the CDR3 is TGTGCCAGCAGCCAACCGGGACAGGGGGAGGACACTGAAGCTTTCTTT. Residues: CASSQPGQGEDTEAFF.

This clonotype has ten or more counts. The rearrangement uses TRBV12-3 or TRBV12-4 and TRBJ2-3; tentatively, D is TRBD1 (5 bases). Trimming cost V 3 bases and J 6 bases, with 13 bases left between them. CDR3 size: 14 residues. In nucleotides, the CDR3 is TGTGCCAGCAGTTTGCAGGGCCCGATGGATACGCAGTATTTT. As protein: CASSLQGPMDTQYF.

This chain connects TRBV4-1 to TRBJ2-4; D unclear. The CDR3 totals 18 residues. Deletions cut 0 bases from V and 1 base from J, with 16 bases between. Germline CDR1 MGHRA, CDR2 YSYEKL. The CDR3 nucleotides are TGCGCCAGCAGCCAAGATCTTGCTGTTCTAAGGGCCAAAAACATTCAGTACTTC. It codes for CASSQDLAVLRAKNIQYF.

This clonotype was recorded at least ten times. The chain combines TRBV18 with TRBJ2-3; 13 bases line up with TRBD2. Per the germline V gene, CDR1 is KGHSH and CDR2 is LQKENI. CDR3 length equals 16 residues. V lost 6 bases, J lost 5 bases, and 8 bases stayed unmatched. The CDR3 sequence: CASSRTSGGAGDTQYF. The DNA of the CDR3 is TGTGCCAGCTCTCGGACTAGCGGGGGAGCTGGAGATACGCAGTATTTT. Drawing the rest from reference TRBV18 and TRBJ2-3, the complete variable domain is NAGVMQNPRHLVRRRGQEARLRCSPMKGHSHVYWYRQLPEEGLKFMVYLQKENIIDESGMPKERFSAEFPKEGPSILRIQQVVRGDSAAYFCASSRTSGGAGDTQYFGPGTRLTVL.

This clonotype was detected ten times or more. This chain connects TRBV18 to TRBJ2-3; no reliable D call. CDR1 is KGHSH and CDR2 is LQKENI in the germline V gene. The CDR3 is 13 amino acids. Trimming pared 0 bases from V and 3 bases from J, leaving 4 bases between. CDR3 loop: CASSPPWTDTQYF. The CDR3 DNA sequence: TGTGCCAGCTCACCACCGTGGACAGATACGCAGTATTTT.

This clonotype was observed a few times. V and J are TRBV7-8 and TRBJ1-1; D uncertain. Trimming took off 4 bases at V and 3 bases at J, with 12 bases between the two ends. There are 14 residues in the CDR3. Germline values: CDR1 SGHVS, CDR2 FQNEAQ. CDR3 sequence: CASSSSEFYTEAFF. The CDR3 DNA reads as TGTGCCAGCAGCTCATCGGAGTTCTACACTGAAGCTTTCTTT.

A note on this clonotype: Being one base from a much bigger clone, this may be a read error. Given the absence of the conserved phenylalanine or tryptophan at the CDR3 end, a read error is likely. The chain carries TRBV11-3 and TRBJ2-1; a possible D gene is TRBD2 (5 bases). The germline V gene encodes CDR1 SGHNT and CDR2 YENEEA. V lost 5 bases, J lost 1 base, and 12 bases lay in between. This CDR3 contains 15 residues. CDR3 sequence reads: CASSPSRGSYNEQFV. The CDR3 nucleotides read TGTGCCAGCAGCCCTAGCCGCGGGTCCTACAATGAGCAGTTCGTC.

This clonotype showed up many times. V gene TRBV20-1 combines with J gene TRBJ2-1, with 8 bases lining up with TRBD2. V lost 2 bases to trimming and J lost 6 bases; unmatched junction nucleotides: 9. Germline CDR1 DFQATT, CDR2 SNEGSKA (reference sequence). The CDR3 covers 15 residues. Here the CDR3 DNA reads TGCAGTGCTAGACGTAGTAGCGGGAACAGCAATGAGCAGTTCTTC. Translating it yields CSARRSSGNSNEQFF.

In its sample, this clonotype was seen many times. This sequence joins TRBV7-2 and TRBJ1-2, with D hard to call. Germline CDR1 SGHTA, CDR2 FQGNSA. V lost 5 bases and J lost 5, with 15 bases in between. The CDR3 has 14 residues. CDR3 coding DNA: TGTGCCAGCAGCCTCGGTTGGGTGGGGTATGGCTACACCTTC. Protein sequence: CASSLGWVGYGYTF.

This chain connects TRBV7-9 to TRBJ2-2; 9 nucleotides match TRBD1. Germline trimming cut 10 bases from V and 5 bases from J; bases unmatched to any gene: 2. Germline V gene sequence: CDR1 SEHNR, CDR2 FQNEAQ (reference sequence). The CDR3 length is 12 residues. CDR3 amino acids: CATDRGTGELFF. The CDR3 DNA reads TGTGCCACTGACAGGGGGACCGGGGAGCTGTTTTTT. Complete variable domain (other parts from reference TRBV7-9 and TRBJ2-2): DTGVSQNPRHKITKRGQNVTFRCDPISEHNRLYWYRQTLGQGPEFLTYFQNEAQLEKSRLLSDRFSAERPKGSFSTLEIQRTEQGDSAMYLCATDRGTGELFFGEGSRLTVL.

Only a few counts were recorded for this clonotype. The CDR3 reads CASASLGGNTEAFF. The CDR3 DNA is TGTGCCAGCGCCTCTCTAGGAGGGAACACTGAAGCTTTCTTT. The chain couples TRBV6-1 to TRBJ1-1; D gene uncertain. From germline, CDR1 is MNHNS and CDR2 SASEGT. The germline V and J ends were trimmed by 8 bases and 1 base, with 14 bases remaining between them. The CDR3 runs to 14 residues.

This clonotype was detected many times. The chain combines TRBV2 with TRBJ2-7; D is perhaps TRBD2 (5 bases). This CDR3 is 14 amino acids long. Germline-derived CDR1 and CDR2 are SNHLY and FYNNEI. Trimming took off 6 bases at V and 3 bases at J, with 15 bases between the two ends. CDR3 sequence reads: CASRDRDTIYEQYF. CDR3 coding DNA: TGTGCCAGCAGGGACCGGGATACGATCTACGAGCAGTACTTC.

The chain combines TRBV7-9 with TRBJ1-6, with 10 bases matching TRBD1. After removal of 5 bases from V and 8 bases from J, the junction contained 3 bases not matched to a gene. From germline, CDR1 is SEHNR and CDR2 FQNEAQ (reference sequence). The CDR3 runs to 14 residues. The CDR3 loop is CASSRQGADSPLHF. The CDR3 nucleotides read TGTGCCAGCAGCCGACAGGGGGCGGATTCACCCCTCCACTTT.

In its sample, this clonotype was seen a few times. The chain is built from TRBV10-3 and TRBJ1-1; 7 bases fit TRBD1. Germline assignment: CDR1 ENHRY and CDR2 SYGVKD. The CDR3 spans 13 residues. V lost 7 bases, J lost 3 bases, and 5 bases stayed unmatched. Here the CDR3 reads CAIKDRADTEAFF. Written as DNA, the CDR3 is TGTGCCATCAAAGACAGGGCGGACACTGAAGCTTTCTTT.

This clonotype was seen many times. This sequence joins TRBV15 and TRBJ1-2, with a possible D match to TRBD1 (6 bases). This CDR3 is 15 amino acids long. Germline CDR1 LNHNV, CDR2 YYDKDF (reference sequence). Trimming left V 1 base short and J 5 bases short, with 14 bases between. In nucleotides, the CDR3 is TGTGCCACCAGCAGAGGCGGACAGCAGGGTTATGGCTACACCTTC. Residues: CATSRGGQQGYGYTF.

This chain uses TRBV6-2 or TRBV6-3 with TRBJ2-1; D unresolved. In germline, CDR1 is MNHEY, CDR2 SVGEGT. The CDR3 extends over 13 amino acids. The V and J ends lost 8 bases and 0 bases respectively, with 8 bases between them. The CDR3 sequence: CASLQDSYNEQFF. Written as DNA, the CDR3 is TGTGCCAGCCTCCAGGACTCCTACAATGAGCAGTTCTTC.

This clonotype was detected a few times. The V and J genes are TRBV9 and TRBJ2-7, with a tentative D call TRBD2 (7 bases). Germline CDR1 SGDLS, CDR2 YYNGEE. With 3 bases removed from V and 2 bases from J, the gap between germline ends came to 12 bases. The CDR3 length is 14 residues. The CDR3 DNA is TGTGCCAGCAGCGGGGGGGGCGTCCCCTACGAGCAGTACTTC. Amino acids: CASSGGGVPYEQYF.

The table lists this clonotype with many counts. The chain uses TRBV28 and TRBJ2-3; 7 bases map to TRBD2. CDR1 is MDHEN and CDR2 is SYDVKM in the germline V gene. The CDR3 runs to 16 residues. Trimming took 3 bases from V and 4 from J; bases not matched to a gene: 10. Here the CDR3 reads CASSLGGEGFADTQYF. In DNA form, the CDR3 reads TGTGCCAGCAGTTTGGGAGGGGAGGGCTTTGCAGATACGCAGTATTTT.

The rearrangement links TRBV6-2 or TRBV6-3 to TRBJ1-3, with a possible D match to TRBD1 (5 bases). The germline V gene encodes CDR1 MNHEY and CDR2 SVGEGT. Trimming took off 11 bases at V and 3 bases at J, with 14 bases between the two ends. This CDR3 comprises 13 residues. CDR3 nucleotides: TGTGCCGCAGGGACTCATGGTGGAAACACCATATATTTT. Its translation: CAAGTHGGNTIYF.

At least ten counts were recorded for this clonotype. The chain combines TRBV6-5 with TRBJ2-7, with TRBD2 matching over 10 bases. The ends lost 2 bases at V and 4 bases at J; junction bases unmatched: 5. This CDR3 has 15 residues. Germline loops: CDR1 MNHEY, CDR2 SVGAGI. CDR3 in DNA: TGTGCCAGCAGTTACCCCGGGACTAGCGCATACGAGCAGTACTTC. Translation: CASSYPGTSAYEQYF.

This clonotype was recorded at least ten times. The chain has TRBV28 and TRBJ1-5; D not resolved. Deletions cut 3 bases from V and 9 bases from J, with 6 bases between. Germline V gene data show CDR1 as MDHEN and CDR2 as SYDVKM. The CDR3 has 11 residues. The CDR3 region has the DNA TGTGCCAGCAGTTTCCTCGGGCCCCAGCATTTT. It translates to CASSFLGPQHF.

A few counts support this clonotype. The chain employs TRBV4-3 and TRBJ2-3, with D perhaps matching TRBD1 or TRBD2 (5 bases each). V was cut by 3 bases and J by 3 bases, with 19 bases left in between. CDR1 is LGHNA and CDR2 is YSLEER in the germline V gene. The CDR3 totals 17 residues. The CDR3 sequence is CASSHGRGALSTDTQYF. In DNA form, the CDR3 reads TGCGCCAGCAGCCACGGTAGAGGGGCGCTCTCTACAGATACGCAGTATTTT.

This clonotype was seen repeatedly, ten times or more. The J gene is TRBJ2-1, the V gene TRBV25-1; 9 bases align to TRBD2. The J segment lost 8 bases and the V segment lost 4 bases, leaving 15 bases of the junction unmatched. The CDR3 is 17 amino acids. Germline values: CDR1 MGHDK, CDR2 SYGVNS. The CDR3 DNA reads TGTGCCAGCAGTGGAACTAGCGGGTTCAGCGGTCAGGATGAGCAGTTCTTC. Protein product: CASSGTSGFSGQDEQFF.

Regarding this clonotype: At one end the junction does not follow the germline gene, possibly because of a read error. This chain links TRBV2 with TRBJ1-2; D gene ambiguous. Germline CDR1 SNHLY, CDR2 FYNNEI. The CDR3 length is 17 residues. As DNA, the CDR3 is TGCGCCAGCAGCCAAGACGATCGCCCGGGAGGGAACTATGGCTACACCTTC. Its protein product is CASSQDDRPGGNYGYTF.

This clonotype was detected ten times or more. This chain connects TRBV6-1 to TRBJ2-7, with TRBD2 identical over 9 bases. CDR1 and CDR2 from the germline V gene are MNHNS and SASEGT. The junction had 7 bases not matched to a gene; V was cut back by 6 bases and J by 1 base. The CDR3 sequence is 15 residues long. CDR3 DNA: TGTGCCAGCAGCCGTGGACTAGCGATTTCCTACGAGCAGTACTTC. Protein: CASSRGLAISYEQYF.

Concerning this clonotype itself: This may stem from a read error, because a much larger clone lies one nucleotide away. V usage is TRBV6-2 or TRBV6-3 and J usage is TRBJ1-3, with D possibly matching TRBD1 (5 bases). Germline CDR1 and CDR2: MNHEY and SVGEGT. The length of the CDR3 is 15 residues. Written as DNA, the CDR3 is TGTGCCAGCAGTTACGGGCGGGGCTCTGGAGACACCATATATTTT. Translated: CASSYGRGSGDTIYF.

To note about this clonotype: This may stem from a read error, because a much larger clone lies one nucleotide away. This rearrangement joins TRBV20-1 to TRBJ2-7, with 7 bases that match TRBD2. Germline V gene lookup returns CDR1 DFQATT and CDR2 SNEGSKA (reference sequence). The CDR3 extends over 19 amino acids. The V and J ends lost 0 bases and 2 bases, in that order; junction bases with no gene match: 19. In DNA form, the CDR3 reads TGCAGTGCTAGAGATTACTACAAAACCGGGACTAACGGAACCTACGAGCAGTACTTC. It yields the protein CSARDYYKTGTNGTYEQYF.

The J gene is TRBJ1-5, the V gene TRBV4-1; possibly TRBD1 for D (5 bases). The germline gives CDR1 MGHRA, CDR2 YSYEKL. This CDR3 contains 15 residues. V lost 0 bases and J 2 bases, leaving 8 bases between the germline ends. This CDR3 is CASSQEGGGNQPQHF. In DNA form, the CDR3 reads TGCGCCAGCAGCCAAGAGGGAGGGGGCAATCAGCCCCAGCATTTT.